Presented here are 17 T cell receptor beta chains from one specimen sequenced in a study of T cell responses to AZD1222 COVID-19 vaccine. TCRdb's copy holds only in-frame clones and misses some; the assay was immunoSEQ multiplex PCR. The profile shows about 180,000 clones, just over 85% of them singletons. The specimen comprised peripheral blood, sampled on day 0 of AZD1222 vaccination. These receptors were collected from an adult in good health.

The chain links TRBV6-5 to TRBJ2-3, with D maybe TRBD2 (6 bases). V was shortened by 8 bases and J by 1 base, with 16 bases between the two germline ends. Germline CDR1 and CDR2: MNHEY and SVGAGI. The CDR3 totals 15 residues. CDR3 residues: CASSEGLGGTDTQYF. The CDR3 coding sequence is TGTGCCAGCTCAGAGGGACTGGGGGGCACAGATACGCAGTATTTT.

The rearrangement joins TRBV9 to TRBJ2-7; D may be TRBD2 (6 bases). This CDR3 contains 20 residues. V shed 0 bases and J shed 5 bases, with 30 bases lying between them. CDR1 is SGDLS, CDR2 YYNGEE, per germline. The CDR3 here is CASSVGATGVLGLHYNEQYF. CDR3 nucleotides: TGTGCCAGCAGCGTAGGAGCGACGGGGGTTTTGGGCCTCCATTACAACGAGCAGTACTTC. The entire variable domain, with the rest obtained from reference TRBV9 and TRBJ2-7, is as follows: DSGVTQTPKHLITATGQRVTLRCSPRSGDLSVYWYQQSLDQGLQFLIQYYNGEERAKGNILERFSAQQFPDLHSELNLSSLELGDSALYFCASSVGATGVLGLHYNEQYFGPGTRLTVT.

The chain links TRBV5-6 to TRBJ2-2; 8 bases map to TRBD2. CDR3 size: 16 residues. Trimming removed 1 base from V and 6 bases from J; junction bases left unmatched: 8. The germline gives CDR1 SGHDT, CDR2 YYEEEE. The CDR3: CASSLLGLGSSGELFF. The CDR3 DNA follows: TGTGCCAGCAGCTTGTTGGGACTAGGGTCATCCGGGGAGCTGTTTTTT. Variable domain in full (rest from reference TRBV5-6 and TRBJ2-2): DAGVTQSPTHLIKTRGQQVTLRCSPKSGHDTVSWYQQALGQGPQFIFQYYEEEERQRGNFPDRFSGHQFPNYSSELNVNALLLGDSALYLCASSLLGLGSSGELFFGEGSRLTVL.

V gene TRBV30 combines with J gene TRBJ2-2; 7 bases are a match to TRBD1. Germline V gene sequence: CDR1 GTSNPN, CDR2 SVGIG (reference sequence). This CDR3 spans 15 amino acids. Trimming at V came to 2 bases and at J to 0 bases, leaving 3 bases not matched to a gene. CDR3 in amino acids: CAWSIRGSNTGELFF. Written as DNA, the CDR3 is TGTGCCTGGAGTATCAGGGGGTCGAACACCGGGGAGCTGTTTTTT.

A remark on this clone: The sample holds other DNA sequences that translate to the same CDR3. V usage is TRBV11-2 and J usage is TRBJ1-2, with D possibly TRBD1 on 5 matching bases. The V and J ends lost 1 base and 0 bases respectively, with 6 bases between them. Germline CDR1 and CDR2: SGHAT and FQNNGV. CDR3 length: 14 amino acids. The CDR3 bases are TGTGCCAGCAGCTTAGGACAGACTAACTATGGCTACACCTTC. Translated, it gives CASSLGQTNYGYTF.

V is TRBV5-1 and J is TRBJ2-3; TRBD1 or TRBD2 may be the D gene (5 bases each). CDR3 length equals 16 residues. Germline V CDR1 and CDR2: SGHRS, YFSETQ. The V end lost 2 bases, the J end lost 0 bases, and 13 bases lay between the germline ends. CDR3 sequence reads: CASSLGTRRSTDTQYF. In DNA, the CDR3 is TGCGCCAGCAGCTTAGGGACGCGACGGAGCACAGATACGCAGTATTTT.

The genes are TRBV6-5 and TRBJ1-2, with D unclear. Trimming removed 5 bases from V and 5 bases from J, with 9 bases in between. Germline loops: CDR1 MNHEY, CDR2 SVGAGI. This CDR3 is 12 amino acids long. Here the CDR3 DNA reads TGTGCCAGCAGTCCCTCGGCTTATGGCTACACCTTC. It encodes CASSPSAYGYTF.

This chain joins TRBV3-1 (or the pseudogene TRBV3-2) and TRBJ1-4; D is unresolved. The CDR3 contains 15 residues. Per germline, CDR1 LGHDT and CDR2 YNNKEL (reference sequence). V dropped 0 bases and J dropped 10 bases, with 15 bases sitting between them. CDR3 in amino acids: CASSQDLTGGRKLFF. For the CDR3, the DNA is TGTGCCAGCAGCCAAGATCTGACGGGAGGCAGAAAACTGTTTTTT.

The chain recombines TRBV19 with TRBJ2-1, with 9 bases that match TRBD1. Trimming at V came to 7 bases and at J to 0 bases, leaving 19 bases not matched to a gene. CDR3 length: 20 residues. The V gene's germline CDR1 is LNHDA and CDR2 SQIVND (reference sequence). The CDR3 DNA sequence: TGTGCCAGTACCCCTAACCCTAACAGGGGGCGCAAGGGCTCCTACAATGAGCAGTTCTTC. Translating it yields CASTPNPNRGRKGSYNEQFF. Together with reference TRBV19 and TRBJ2-1, the CDR3 gives the full variable domain: DGGITQSPKYLFRKEGQNVTLSCEQNLNHDAMYWYRQDPGQGLRLIYYSQIVNDFQKGDIAEGYSVSREKKESFPLTVTSAQKNPTAFYLCASTPNPNRGRKGSYNEQFFGPGTRLTVL.

This clone was recorded only once. The V gene is TRBV4-2, the J gene TRBJ2-2; possibly TRBD1 for D (5 bases). Germline lookup yields CDR1 LGHNA and CDR2 YNFKEQ. V was pared by 0 bases and J by 5 bases, with 13 bases between. The CDR3 consists of 16 residues. The CDR3 is CASSQDWQGGTGELFF. CDR3 nucleotides: TGTGCCAGCAGCCAAGATTGGCAGGGTGGTACCGGGGAGCTGTTTTTT.

The chain recombines TRBV19 with TRBJ2-1; D may match TRBD1 or TRBD2 (5 bases each). The CDR3 consists of 14 residues. Trimming left V 5 bases short and J 5 bases short, with 13 bases between. Germline assignment: CDR1 LNHDA and CDR2 SQIVND (reference sequence). Here the CDR3 DNA reads TGTGCCAGTAGTCTACCCGGGACCAACAATGAGCAGTTCTTC. As protein: CASSLPGTNNEQFF.

CDR3 DNA: TGTGCCAGCAGTTTATCTGGTGAGCAGTACTTC. It specifies CASSLSGEQYF. V and J are TRBV11-1 and TRBJ2-7; D is uncertain. Trimming took 6 bases from V and 7 from J, leaving 10 bases between them. CDR1 SGHAT and CDR2 FQDESV come from the germline V gene (reference sequence). The CDR3 is made up of 11 amino acids.

The chain joins TRBV5-1 to TRBJ2-7; D assignment may be TRBD1 or TRBD2 (6 bases each). The germline V gene has CDR1 SGHRS and CDR2 YFSETQ. The CDR3 runs to 14 residues. The V end lost 2 bases, the J end lost 3 bases, and 12 bases lay between the germline ends. For the CDR3, the DNA is TGCGCCAGCAGCTTCACCGGGGGCCTCTACGAGCAGTACTTC. This sequence encodes CASSFTGGLYEQYF.

Only one count was recorded for this clone. This rearrangement joins TRBV9 to TRBJ2-7; 8 bases are a match to TRBD1. The CDR3 extends over 15 amino acids. Unmatched junction bases numbered 6, after V lost 4 bases and J lost 0 bases. CDR1 is SGDLS, CDR2 YYNGEE, per germline. Written as DNA, the CDR3 is TGTGCCAGCAGCCCAAGGGACAGGACCTCCTACGAGCAGTACTTC. As protein: CASSPRDRTSYEQYF.

This chain connects TRBV5-1 to TRBJ1-5; D may be TRBD1 (5 bases). V was pared by 0 bases and J by 0 bases, with 7 bases between. This CDR3 has 15 residues. Germline assignment: CDR1 SGHRS and CDR2 YFSETQ. The CDR3 DNA sequence: TGCGCCAGCAGCTTGGATGGGACTAGCAATCAGCCCCAGCATTTT. It is translated as CASSLDGTSNQPQHF.

This chain connects TRBV11-3 to TRBJ1-6; TRBD1 matches 8 bases. Germline V gene data show CDR1 as SGHNT and CDR2 as YENEEA. The V segment lost 1 base and the J segment 2 bases; nucleotides outside the gene matches: 7. This CDR3 is built from 18 residues. The CDR3 region has the DNA TGTGCCAGCAGCTTAGGACAGGGGCCCGATACCTATAATTCACCCCTCCACTTT. Its protein is CASSLGQGPDTYNSPLHF.

Only a few counts were recorded for this clone. The V and J genes are TRBV5-8 and TRBJ2-2; the match to TRBD1 covers 9 bases. V lost 3 bases to trimming and J lost 1 base; unmatched junction nucleotides: 4. The CDR3 length is 16 residues. CDR1 is SGHTS and CDR2 is YDEGEE in the germline V gene. The CDR3 coding sequence is TGTGCCAGCAGCTCTGGGACAGGGTGGAACACCGGGGAGCTGTTTTTT. Protein sequence: CASSSGTGWNTGELFF.